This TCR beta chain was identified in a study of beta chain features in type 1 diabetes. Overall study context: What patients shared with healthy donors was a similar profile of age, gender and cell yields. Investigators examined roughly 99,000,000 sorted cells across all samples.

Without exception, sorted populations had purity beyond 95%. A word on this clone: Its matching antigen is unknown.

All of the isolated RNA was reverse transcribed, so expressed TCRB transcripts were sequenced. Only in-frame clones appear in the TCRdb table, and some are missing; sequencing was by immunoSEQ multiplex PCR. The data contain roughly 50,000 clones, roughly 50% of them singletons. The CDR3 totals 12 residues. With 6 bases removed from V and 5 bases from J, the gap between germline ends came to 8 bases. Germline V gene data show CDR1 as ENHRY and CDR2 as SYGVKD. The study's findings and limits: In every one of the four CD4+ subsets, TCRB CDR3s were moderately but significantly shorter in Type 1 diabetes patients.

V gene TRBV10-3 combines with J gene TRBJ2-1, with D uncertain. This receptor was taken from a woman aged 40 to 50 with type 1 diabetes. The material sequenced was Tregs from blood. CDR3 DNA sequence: TGTGCCATCAGGGTCGCGAACAATGAGCAGTTCTTC. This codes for CAIRVANNEQFF.